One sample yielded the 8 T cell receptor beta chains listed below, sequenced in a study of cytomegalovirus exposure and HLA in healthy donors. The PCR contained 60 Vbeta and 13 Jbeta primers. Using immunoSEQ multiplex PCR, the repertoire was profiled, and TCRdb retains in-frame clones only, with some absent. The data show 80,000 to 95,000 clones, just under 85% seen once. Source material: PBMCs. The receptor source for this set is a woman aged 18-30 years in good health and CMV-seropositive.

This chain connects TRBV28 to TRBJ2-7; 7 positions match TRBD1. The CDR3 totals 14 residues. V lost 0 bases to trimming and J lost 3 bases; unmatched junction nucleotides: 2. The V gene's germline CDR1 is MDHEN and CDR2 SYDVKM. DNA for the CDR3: TGTGCCAGCAGTTTATGGGGACAGAACTACGAGCAGTACTTC. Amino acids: CASSLWGQNYEQYF.

This CDR3 is CASSHTPRGSGELFF. CDR3 bases: TGCGCCAGCAGCCACACCCCCAGGGGTTCCGGGGAGCTGTTTTTT. This rearrangement joins TRBV4-1 to TRBJ2-2, with a possible D match to TRBD1 (6 bases). Germline CDR1 is MGHRA and CDR2 is YSYEKL. The CDR3 length is 15 residues. Trimming removed 3 bases from V and 6 bases from J, with 14 bases in between.

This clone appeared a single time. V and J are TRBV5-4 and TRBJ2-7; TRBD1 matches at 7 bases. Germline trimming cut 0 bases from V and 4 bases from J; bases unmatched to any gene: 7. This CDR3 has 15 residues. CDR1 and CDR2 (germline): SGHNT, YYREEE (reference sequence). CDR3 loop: CASSLDAGGQYEQYF. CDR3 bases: TGTGCCAGCAGCTTGGATGCAGGGGGTCAATACGAGCAGTACTTC.

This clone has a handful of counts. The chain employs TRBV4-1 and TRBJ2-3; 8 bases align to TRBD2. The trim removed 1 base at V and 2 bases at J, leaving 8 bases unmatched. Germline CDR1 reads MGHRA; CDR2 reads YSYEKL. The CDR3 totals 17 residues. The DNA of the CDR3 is TGCGCCAGCAGCCAAGGTAATTCGGGAGGGACCACAGATACGCAGTATTTT. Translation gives CASSQGNSGGTTDTQYF.

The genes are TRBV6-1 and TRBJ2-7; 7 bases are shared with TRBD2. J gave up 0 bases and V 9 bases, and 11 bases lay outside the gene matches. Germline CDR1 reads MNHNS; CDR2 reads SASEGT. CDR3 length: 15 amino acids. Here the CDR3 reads CASTPYSGGSYEQYF. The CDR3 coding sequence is TGTGCCAGTACACCCTACTCGGGGGGCTCCTACGAGCAGTACTTC.

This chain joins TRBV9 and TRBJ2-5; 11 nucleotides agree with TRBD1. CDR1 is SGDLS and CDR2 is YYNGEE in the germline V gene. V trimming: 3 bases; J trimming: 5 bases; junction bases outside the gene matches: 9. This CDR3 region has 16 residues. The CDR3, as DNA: TGTGCCAGCAGCGAAAGGGACAGGGGGGAGGTGGAGACCCAGTACTTC. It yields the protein CASSERDRGEVETQYF.

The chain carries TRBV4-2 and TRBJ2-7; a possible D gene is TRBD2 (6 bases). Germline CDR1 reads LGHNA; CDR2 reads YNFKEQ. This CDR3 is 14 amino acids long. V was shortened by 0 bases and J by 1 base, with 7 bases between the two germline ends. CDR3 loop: CASSQETRSYEQYF. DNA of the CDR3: TGTGCCAGCAGCCAAGAGACTAGATCCTACGAGCAGTACTTC.

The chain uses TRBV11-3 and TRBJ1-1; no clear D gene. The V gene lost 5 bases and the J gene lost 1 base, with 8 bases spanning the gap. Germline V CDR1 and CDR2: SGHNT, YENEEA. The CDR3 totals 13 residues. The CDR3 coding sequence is TGTGCCAGCAGCAGGGAGCCGAACACTGAAGCTTTCTTT. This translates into CASSREPNTEAFF.